These 26 T cell receptor beta chains came from one sample sequenced in a study of metastatic and nonmetastatic thyroid tumors. TCRdb called clones again from the PCR reads with MiXCR. The table lists about 41,000 clones, roughly 24% of them singletons. Patients underwent thyroid surgery, and none had received any treatment before it. Sequences were obtained from tumor tissue. The receptors shown here come from a female donor with papillary thyroid cancer or a benign thyroid nodule (not recorded which). Some clones in this sample may be carry-over from other donors' samples.

The V call is TRBV12-3 or TRBV12-4, the J call TRBJ2-2; no clear D. The ends were cut back, 3 bases at V and 2 bases at J, with 1 base in the middle. The CDR3 loop spans 12 amino acids. CDR3 in amino acids: CASSFNTGELFF. As DNA, the CDR3 is TGTGCCAGCAGTTTTAACACCGGGGAGCTGTTTTTT.

This clone is medium-sized (0.01 to 0.1%) in the sample. This sequence joins TRBV4-2 and TRBJ2-3; 7 bases agree with TRBD2. CDR1 and CDR2 (germline): LGHNA, YNFKEQ. V was clipped by 0 bases and J by 3 bases; unmatched bases: 6. CDR3 size: 16 residues. The CDR3 sequence: CASSQERASGTDTQYF. The DNA of the CDR3 is TGTGCCAGCAGCCAAGAGAGGGCTAGCGGAACAGATACGCAGTATTTT.

This clone is a singleton in its sample. The chain has TRBV20-1 and TRBJ1-2; TRBD1 might be the D (5 bases). This CDR3 spans 14 amino acids. From germline, CDR1 is DFQATT and CDR2 SNEGSKA (reference sequence). Trimming shortened V by 5 bases and J by 3 bases, and 16 bases separated the two germline ends. The CDR3 sequence: CSAYAAQGHYGYTF. The CDR3 nucleotides read TGCAGTGCTTACGCCGCCCAGGGACACTATGGCTACACCTTC.

The gene calls are TRBV20-1 and TRBJ2-3; the D gene is possibly TRBD1 (6 bases). The V end was cut by 6 bases, the J end by 0 bases, with 22 bases between. CDR3 length: 17 amino acids. CDR1 and CDR2 from the germline V gene are DFQATT and SNEGSKA (reference sequence). CDR3 amino acids: CSAPDPYRVASTDTQYF. The CDR3 bases are TGCAGTGCCCCGGACCCTTACAGGGTTGCAAGCACAGATACGCAGTATTTT.

The rearrangement links TRBV7-6 to TRBJ1-2, with D perhaps matching TRBD1 (5 bases). CDR1 and CDR2 from the germline V gene are SGHVS and FNYEAQ. CDR3 size: 14 residues. Trimming removed 6 bases at V and 2 bases at J, with 13 bases between. The DNA of the CDR3 is TGTGCCAGCAGTGAAGAGGCAGGGAACTATGGCTACACCTTC. Residues: CASSEEAGNYGYTF.

Turning to this clone: This may come from a read error, since a much larger clone is one base off. This chain uses TRBV7-6 with TRBJ1-1, with D unresolved. Germline assignment: CDR1 SGHVS and CDR2 FNYEAQ. This CDR3 contains 13 residues. The CDR3 sequence: CASSLARGTESFF. The CDR3, as DNA: TGTGCCAGCAGCTTAGCGCGGGGAACTGAATCTTTCTTT.

This clone was seen repeatedly, ten times or more. This rearrangement joins TRBV11-2 to TRBJ1-5; D ambiguous. V was clipped by 2 bases and J by 0 bases, with 5 bases between them. CDR1 is SGHAT and CDR2 is FQNNGV in the germline V gene. The CDR3 has 14 amino acids. CDR3 protein: CASSLSNSNQPQHF. CDR3 nucleotide sequence: TGTGCCAGCAGCTTATCTAATAGCAATCAGCCCCAGCATTTT.

Within the sample, this clone is medium-sized. The CDR3 sequence is CATEREYEQYF. Written as DNA, the CDR3 is TGTGCCACCGAGCGGGAGTACGAGCAGTACTTC. The V call is TRBV19, the J call TRBJ2-7; 8 bases are shared with TRBD2. With 10 bases clipped from V and 4 bases from J, the junction kept 3 bases outside the gene matches. The CDR3 totals 11 residues. Germline CDR1 LNHDA, CDR2 SQIVND (reference sequence).

This clone was counted only a few times. The J gene is TRBJ2-7, the V gene TRBV6-1; TRBD2 aligns across 10 bases. The CDR3 extends over 16 amino acids. Trimming took 6 bases from V and 2 from J; bases not matched to a gene: 10. CDR1 is MNHNS and CDR2 is SASEGT in the germline V gene. The CDR3 loop is CASRPSSGRTAYEQYF. As DNA, the CDR3 is TGTGCCAGCAGGCCATCTAGCGGGAGAACCGCCTACGAGCAGTACTTC.

This clone appeared many times. J is TRBJ1-5 and V is TRBV7-2; no clear D. Trimming took off 1 base at V and 6 bases at J, with 7 bases between the two ends. Germline V gene data show CDR1 as SGHTA and CDR2 as FQGNSA. The CDR3 length is 13 residues. In DNA, the CDR3 is TGTGCCAGCAGCTTAGATATGGGTCAGCCCCAGCATTTT. This sequence encodes CASSLDMGQPQHF.

This clone occurred many times. V usage is TRBV5-1 and J usage is TRBJ2-3; D ambiguous. Trimming removed 2 bases at V and 0 bases at J, with 1 base between. Germline loops: CDR1 SGHRS, CDR2 YFSETQ. The CDR3 contains 12 residues. The CDR3 sequence is CASSFSTDTQYF. Here the CDR3 DNA reads TGCGCCAGCAGCTTCAGCACAGATACGCAGTATTTT.

CDR3 amino acids: CASITLGVSDSVEQFF. The CDR3 coding sequence is TGTGCCAGCATAACCCTCGGGGTGTCGGATAGTGTTGAGCAGTTCTTC. The rearrangement joins TRBV27 to TRBJ2-1, with TRBD2 as a possible D gene (5 bases). CDR3 length: 16 residues. CDR1 MNHEY and CDR2 SMNVEV come from the germline V gene (reference sequence). V was pared by 7 bases and J by 9 bases, with 25 bases between.

This clone came up many times. The chain employs TRBV28 and TRBJ1-6, with TRBD1 identical over 8 bases. The ends lost 3 bases at V and 7 bases at J; junction bases unmatched: 8. Per the germline V gene, CDR1 is MDHEN and CDR2 is SYDVKM. The CDR3 length is 16 residues. CDR3 in amino acids: CASSFPGQGGNSPLHF. The CDR3 bases are TGTGCCAGCAGTTTCCCTGGACAGGGTGGCAATTCACCCCTCCACTTT.

DNA of the CDR3: TGCAGTGCTCCCGATCAGGGGGGGGGCAATCAGCCCCAGCATTTT. Translating gives CSAPDQGGGNQPQHF. J is TRBJ1-5 and V is TRBV20-1, with 7 bases lining up with TRBD1. CDR1 and CDR2 (germline): DFQATT, SNEGSKA (reference sequence). The CDR3 loop spans 15 amino acids. The ends lost 5 bases at V and 2 bases at J; junction bases unmatched: 9.

This clone has at least ten counts. The chain employs TRBV5-1 and TRBJ2-3; possibly TRBD2 for D (7 bases). The CDR3 contains 16 residues. CDR1 is SGHRS and CDR2 is YFSETQ in the germline V gene. V shed 4 bases and J shed 6 bases, with 21 bases lying between them. CDR3 bases: TGCGCCAGCAGCGGGGGCGAGGGAGGGCCTATCGATACGCAGTATTTT. Translated: CASSGGEGGPIDTQYF.

This chain links TRBV6-1 with TRBJ2-5; the D is unclear. Looked up from germline, CDR1 is MNHNS and CDR2 is SASEGT. V lost 10 bases and J 1 base, leaving 13 bases between the germline ends. This CDR3 has 13 residues. This CDR3 reads CATSAGVQETQYF. The CDR3 DNA is TGTGCCACCTCGGCCGGTGTCCAAGAGACCCAGTACTTC.

This clone has a count of ten or more. The V gene is TRBV11-2, the J gene TRBJ2-5; TRBD2 matches 9 bases. J gave up 4 bases and V 1 base, and 4 bases lay outside the gene matches. Germline V gives CDR1 SGHAT, CDR2 FQNNGV. The CDR3 length is 15 residues. The CDR3 DNA follows: TGTGCCAGCAGCTTAGTTGAAGCGGGAGGAGAGACCCAGTACTTC. Its translation is CASSLVEAGGETQYF.

The V call is TRBV18, the J call TRBJ2-7, with D perhaps TRBD1 or TRBD2 (5 bases each). Germline assignment: CDR1 KGHSH and CDR2 LQKENI. V was cut by 1 base and J by 1 base, with 11 bases left in between. The CDR3 covers 15 residues. CDR3 bases: TGTGCCAGCTCACCACGGGGCGAGGGTTCCTACGAGCAGTACTTC. It encodes CASSPRGEGSYEQYF.

The chain employs TRBV6-1 and TRBJ1-2; 7 bases match TRBD1. Germline V gene lookup returns CDR1 MNHNS and CDR2 SASEGT. The CDR3 has 13 amino acids. With V trimmed by 1 base and J by 8 bases, 4 bases remained unmatched. In DNA, the CDR3 is TGTGCCAGCAGTGAAGGTCAGGGGGTCGGCTACACCTTC. It is translated as CASSEGQGVGYTF.

The table lists this clone with a few counts. The V gene is TRBV20-1, the J gene TRBJ2-1; TRBD1 matches at 7 bases. Trimming took 6 bases from V and 1 from J; bases not matched to a gene: 9. Germline V lookup: CDR1 DFQATT, CDR2 SNEGSKA (reference sequence). The CDR3 sequence is 15 residues long. The CDR3 bases are TGCAGTGCATCGGGACAGCTGAGATCCTACAATGAGCAGTTCTTC. As protein: CSASGQLRSYNEQFF.

This clone has ten or more counts. This chain uses TRBV12-3 or TRBV12-4 with TRBJ2-5; the D gene could be TRBD1 or TRBD2 (5 bases each). The CDR3 has 13 residues. Deletions cut 6 bases from V and 7 bases from J, with 15 bases between. CDR3 DNA: TGTGCCAGCAGCCTTACGGGGCAGGGGACCCAGTACTTC. This sequence encodes CASSLTGQGTQYF.

This clone has ten or more counts. This chain links TRBV27 with TRBJ1-1; 12 bases match TRBD1. The CDR3 totals 19 residues. Germline V gene sequence: CDR1 MNHEY, CDR2 SMNVEV (reference sequence). The V gene end was trimmed by 3 bases and the J gene end by 1 base; junction bases not matched to a gene: 12. CDR3 nucleotides: TGTGCCAGCAGTTTTACCCTGGGACAGGGGGCTGGGTGGAACACTGAAGCTTTCTTT. This encodes CASSFTLGQGAGWNTEAFF.

This clone was observed a few times. This chain uses TRBV2 with TRBJ2-7; D may be TRBD1 or TRBD2 (6 bases each). The CDR3 covers 18 residues. Trimming shortened V by 3 bases and J by 2 bases, and 23 bases separated the two germline ends. The germline V gene encodes CDR1 SNHLY and CDR2 FYNNEI. Here the CDR3 DNA reads TGTGCCAGCAGTGAGAGCACAGGGCAACTAGCTGCTCCCTACGAGCAGTACTTC. Protein sequence: CASSESTGQLAAPYEQYF.

In this sample, this clone turned up a few times. The chain uses TRBV28 and TRBJ1-4, with TRBD1 identical over 7 bases. Germline CDR1 and CDR2: MDHEN and SYDVKM. J gave up 8 bases and V 7 bases, and 13 bases lay outside the gene matches. The CDR3 has 15 amino acids. The CDR3 DNA follows: TGTGCCAGCACGTCACAGGGGATTTTTCGAGAAAAACTGTTTTTT. Translating it yields CASTSQGIFREKLFF.

A note on this clone: This is likely a read error, given that the CDR3 carries no conserved phenylalanine or tryptophan at its end. No DNA is shown, since the ends of the CDR3 on it are uncertain; the CDR3 is the one TCRdb lists. This chain joins TRBV24-1 and TRBJ2-6; TRBD1 reflects the table's D call only, with no check against the DNA. The germline V gene has CDR1 KGHDR and CDR2 SFDVKD. The CDR3 totals 9 residues, both ends included. Here the CDR3 reads CATAGRDTR.

Worth noting for this clone: Possible read error: a much larger clone is one base away. Additional DNA sequences in this sample encode the identical CDR3. The chain combines TRBV5-1 with TRBJ2-3; 9 bases are shared with TRBD1. Losses at the gene ends were 1 base for V and 6 bases for J; bases not matched to a gene: 21. CDR1 and CDR2 (germline): SGHRS, YFSETQ. The CDR3 extends over 20 amino acids. CDR3: CASSLRYWLGQGSFSDTQYF. CDR3 bases: TGCGCCAGCAGCTTGCGGTATTGGTTAGGACAGGGGAGTTTTTCTGATACGCAGTATTTT.